These 9 T cell receptor beta chains were all obtained from the same sample, sequenced in a study of T cells in Graves' hyperthyroidism and ophthalmopathy. It was RNA transcripts that yielded the amplified TCR beta CDR3 regions. Carried out on the TCR CDR3, a first-round RT-PCR used the HTBI primer set. TCRdb independently ran MiXCR on the multiplex PCR reads; one entry per CDR3 protein. The sample has about 180,000 distinct CDR3 sequences, roughly 10% seen once. The sequenced material came from blood. These receptors originate from a young woman with Graves' hyperthyroidism that later progressed to Graves' ophthalmopathy.

This clonotype was found many times. This chain joins TRBV24-1 and TRBJ1-1; the D gene is possibly TRBD1 (6 bases). Germline V CDR1 and CDR2: KGHDR, SFDVKD. This CDR3 has 15 amino acids. The germline V and J ends were trimmed by 1 base and 5 bases, with 13 bases remaining between them. For the CDR3, the DNA is TGTGCCACCAGTGATTTTTGGGGGGCGCGGACTGAAGCTTTCTTT. Its protein is CATSDFWGARTEAFF.

The sample holds many counts of this clonotype. The gene calls are TRBV7-9 and TRBJ2-5; D may be TRBD2 (6 bases). Trimming cost V 5 bases and J 5 bases, with 24 bases left between them. Germline-derived CDR1 and CDR2 are SEHNR and FQNEAQ (reference sequence). The CDR3 covers 17 residues. The CDR3 nucleotides read TGTGCCAGCAGCGGAAGGCCCGGCGGGGCTTTACGGGAGACCCAGTACTTC. This encodes CASSGRPGGALRETQYF.

This sequence joins TRBV5-4 and TRBJ2-7, with 8 bases lining up with TRBD1. Germline loops: CDR1 SGHNT, CDR2 YYREEE (reference sequence). V was pared by 3 bases and J by 5 bases, with 10 bases of the junction left unmatched. The CDR3 contains 15 residues. DNA of the CDR3: TGTGCCAGCAGCTGGAGACAGGGGAGTGGCGACGAGCAGTACTTC. Translated, it gives CASSWRQGSGDEQYF. Supplemented by reference TRBV5-4 and TRBJ2-7, the full variable domain reads ETGVTQSPTHLIKTRGQQVTLRCSSQSGHNTVSWYQQALGQGPQFIFQYYREEENGRGNFPPRFSGLQFPNYSSELNVNALELDDSALYLCASSWRQGSGDEQYFGPGTRLTVT.

This clonotype was counted many times. The chain combines TRBV20-1 with TRBJ1-6, with TRBD1 as a possible D gene (6 bases). CDR1 and CDR2 from the germline V gene are DFQATT and SNEGSKA (reference sequence). The CDR3 has 14 residues. Between the trimmed V and J ends, which lost 0 bases and 9 bases, there was a span of 12 bases. Here the CDR3 DNA reads TGCAGTGCTAGAGATTCGCAGGGGAGTTCACCCCTCCACTTT. This codes for CSARDSQGSSPLHF.

This clonotype was seen repeatedly, ten times or more. The chain couples TRBV29-1 to TRBJ2-3, with D possibly being TRBD2 (6 bases). V lost 5 bases and J 2 bases, leaving 17 bases between the germline ends. In germline, CDR1 is SQVTM, CDR2 ANQGSEA. CDR3 size: 15 residues. CDR3 region: CSVMFGGINTDTQYF. The CDR3 DNA is TGCAGCGTTATGTTTGGCGGGATCAACACAGATACGCAGTATTTT.

This chain connects TRBV15 to TRBJ2-5; D possibly matches TRBD1 or TRBD2 (5 bases each). The germline CDR1 and CDR2 sequences are LNHNV and YYDKDF (reference sequence). Trimming removed 1 base from V and 2 bases from J, with 14 bases in between. The CDR3 has 16 amino acids. This chain's CDR3 is CATSRATTGRQETQYF. The DNA for the CDR3 is TGTGCCACCAGCAGAGCGACTACAGGACGACAAGAGACCCAGTACTTC.

This clonotype was detected ten times or more. The chain recombines TRBV27 with TRBJ2-7; 8 bases map to TRBD2. The V gene end was trimmed by 5 bases and the J gene end by 2 bases; junction bases not matched to a gene: 8. Germline V gene data show CDR1 as MNHEY and CDR2 as SMNVEV (reference sequence). This CDR3 contains 15 residues. CDR3 bases: TGTGCCAGCAGTAAACTAGCGGAGATAACCTACGAGCAGTACTTC. The encoded protein is CASSKLAEITYEQYF.

The genes are TRBV19 and TRBJ2-3; the match to TRBD1 covers 7 bases. This CDR3 comprises 17 residues. V gave up 4 bases and J gave up 1 base; unmatched junction bases: 11. Germline V CDR1 and CDR2: LNHDA, SQIVND (reference sequence). Here the CDR3 DNA reads TGTGCCAGTAGTACCTCCGGGACAGCGCTAGGCACAGATACGCAGTATTTT. This encodes CASSTSGTALGTDTQYF.

This clonotype has a handful of counts. The chain combines TRBV6-1 with TRBJ2-2; TRBD1 matches 7 bases. V was pared by 5 bases and J by 5 bases, with 11 bases of the junction left unmatched. The length of the CDR3 is 16 residues. The V gene's germline CDR1 is MNHNS and CDR2 SASEGT. CDR3 coding DNA: TGTGCCAGCAGTCCCCGGACAGGCCCTCGGACCGGGGAGCTGTTTTTT. This translates into CASSPRTGPRTGELFF.